These 15 T cell receptor beta chains were sequenced from one sample in a study of cytomegalovirus exposure and HLA in healthy donors. Sequenced by immunoSEQ multiplex PCR; TCRdb stores in-frame clones only, minus some. The sample comprises some 170,000 clones, approximately 86% of which are singletons, and roughly 2.5% rests with the top ten. The sample was PBMCs. These receptors were taken from a man in his late teens or twenties in good health and CMV-seropositive.

This clone was counted once. The chain joins TRBV28 to TRBJ2-1, with 7 bases identical to TRBD1. The CDR3 has 14 amino acids. J gave up 4 bases and V 8 bases, and 8 bases lay outside the gene matches. Germline assignment: CDR1 MDHEN and CDR2 SYDVKM. CDR3 sequence reads: CASGRDSLYNEQFF. The CDR3 coding sequence is TGTGCCAGCGGCCGGGACAGTCTTTACAATGAGCAGTTCTTC.

The V gene is TRBV9, the J gene TRBJ2-7, with a tentative D call TRBD1 (5 bases). V lost 4 bases and J lost 6, with 17 bases in between. CDR3 length: 14 residues. Germline V lookup: CDR1 SGDLS, CDR2 YYNGEE. The CDR3 here is CASSPGVRASEQYF. CDR3 in DNA: TGTGCCAGCAGCCCAGGTGTCAGGGCGAGCGAGCAGTACTTC. The complete variable domain, with remaining parts taken from reference TRBV9 and TRBJ2-7, reads DSGVTQTPKHLITATGQRVTLRCSPRSGDLSVYWYQQSLDQGLQFLIQYYNGEERAKGNILERFSAQQFPDLHSELNLSSLELGDSALYFCASSPGVRASEQYFGPGTRLTVT.

The V gene is TRBV9, the J gene TRBJ2-3; 8 nucleotides agree with TRBD1. The CDR3 length is 13 residues. From germline, CDR1 is SGDLS and CDR2 YYNGEE. Unmatched junction bases numbered 6, after V lost 4 bases and J lost 8 bases. The CDR3 sequence: CASSSGGRGTQYF. The CDR3 nucleotides read TGTGCCAGCAGCTCAGGGGGCCGCGGTACGCAGTATTTT.

The J gene is TRBJ2-7, the V gene TRBV27; TRBD2 agrees at 8 bases. The CDR3 spans 14 residues. The V gene's germline CDR1 is MNHEY and CDR2 SMNVEV (reference sequence). Trimming took 3 bases from V and 1 from J; bases not matched to a gene: 2. The CDR3 loop reads CASSFRGGSYEQYF. The DNA for the CDR3 is TGTGCCAGCAGTTTCCGGGGGGGATCCTACGAGCAGTACTTC.

The chain is built from TRBV2 and TRBJ2-3, with D possibly being TRBD2 (6 bases). Germline V gene data show CDR1 as SNHLY and CDR2 as FYNNEI. This CDR3 comprises 12 residues. V shed 3 bases and J shed 9 bases, with 10 bases lying between them. The CDR3 DNA is TGTGCCAGCAGTGAGGTTGCGGGGACGCAGTATTTT. Translating gives CASSEVAGTQYF. Supplemented by reference TRBV2 and TRBJ2-3, the full variable domain reads EPEVTQTPSHQVTQMGQEVILRCVPISNHLYFYWYRQILGQKVEFLVSFYNNEISEKSEIFDDQFSVERPDGSNFTLKIRSTKLEDSAMYFCASSEVAGTQYFGPGTRLTVL.

The chain combines TRBV6-6 with TRBJ1-5; TRBD1 aligns across 7 bases. This CDR3 is built from 14 residues. The V gene's germline CDR1 is MNHNY and CDR2 SVGAGI (reference sequence). With V trimmed by 6 bases and J by 7 bases, 9 bases remained unmatched. CDR3 in DNA: TGTGCCAGCAGGCCACAGGGGAGGCGACAGCCCCAGCATTTT. The encoded protein is CASRPQGRRQPQHF.

This rearrangement joins TRBV7-2 to TRBJ2-2, with 8 bases fitting TRBD2. J gave up 5 bases and V 1 base, and 9 bases lay outside the gene matches. The CDR3 runs 17 residues. Germline V lookup: CDR1 SGHTA, CDR2 FQGNSA. CDR3 residues: CASSLEPRGRRTGELFF. The DNA for the CDR3 is TGTGCCAGCAGCTTAGAGCCGCGCGGGAGGCGGACCGGGGAGCTGTTTTTT.

The rearrangement joins TRBV19 to TRBJ2-2; TRBD2 is a possible D gene (5 bases). This CDR3 spans 16 amino acids. In germline, CDR1 is LNHDA, CDR2 SQIVND (reference sequence). Deletions cut 4 bases from V and 7 bases from J, with 19 bases between. The CDR3 reads CASSTPEDHLDGELFF. In nucleotides, the CDR3 is TGTGCCAGTAGTACCCCGGAGGACCACCTAGACGGGGAGCTGTTTTTT.

V usage is TRBV13 and J usage is TRBJ2-3; 14 bases align to TRBD2. CDR1 is PRHDT and CDR2 is FYEKMQ in the germline V gene (reference sequence). The trim removed 5 bases at V and 0 bases at J, leaving 7 bases unmatched. There are 18 residues in the CDR3. CDR3 loop: CASSLGLAGGRSTDTQYF. As DNA, the CDR3 is TGTGCCAGCAGCCTCGGACTAGCGGGGGGACGAAGCACAGATACGCAGTATTTT. Full variable domain (remainder filled in from reference TRBV13 and TRBJ2-3): AAGVIQSPRHLIKEKRETATLKCYPIPRHDTVYWYQQGPGQDPQFLISFYEKMQSDKGSIPDRFSAQQFSDYHSELNMSSLELGDSALYFCASSLGLAGGRSTDTQYFGPGTRLTVL.

The chain recombines TRBV28 with TRBJ2-1; 12 bases match TRBD1. V was pared by 6 bases and J by 5 bases, with 8 bases of the junction left unmatched. Germline V gene lookup returns CDR1 MDHEN and CDR2 SYDVKM. The CDR3 is 16 residues long. CDR3 in DNA: TGTGCCAGCAGGATTGGGACAGGGGGCGCCCACAATGAGCAGTTCTTC. This translates into CASRIGTGGAHNEQFF.

Only a few counts were recorded for this clone. Other nucleotide sequences from this sample produce the same CDR3. The chain combines TRBV9 with TRBJ2-2; the D is unclear. Germline V lookup: CDR1 SGDLS, CDR2 YYNGEE. V was trimmed by 4 bases and J by 2 bases, leaving 6 bases between them. The CDR3 length is 13 residues. The CDR3 DNA is TGTGCCAGCAGCTTTAGTAACACCGGGGAGCTGTTTTTT. It yields the protein CASSFSNTGELFF. The whole variable domain, filled in from reference TRBV9 and TRBJ2-2, reads DSGVTQTPKHLITATGQRVTLRCSPRSGDLSVYWYQQSLDQGLQFLIQYYNGEERAKGNILERFSAQQFPDLHSELNLSSLELGDSALYFCASSFSNTGELFFGEGSRLTVL.

In its sample, this clone was seen a few times. The chain couples TRBV4-2 to TRBJ2-7; TRBD2 matches 8 bases. The length of the CDR3 is 16 residues. Germline V gene lookup returns CDR1 LGHNA and CDR2 YNFKEQ. Unmatched junction bases numbered 6, after V lost 1 base and J lost 1 base. The CDR3, as DNA: TGTGCCAGCAGCCAAGTGGGTACTAGCGGATCCTACGAGCAGTACTTC. Protein sequence: CASSQVGTSGSYEQYF.

V gene TRBV28 combines with J gene TRBJ2-7; 9 bases are a match to TRBD2. This CDR3 spans 16 amino acids. Unmatched junction bases numbered 11, after V lost 5 bases and J lost 3 bases. CDR1 is MDHEN, CDR2 SYDVKM, per germline. This CDR3 reads CASSPGKLAGIYEQYF. The DNA for the CDR3 is TGTGCCAGCAGTCCAGGGAAGCTAGCGGGAATCTACGAGCAGTACTTC.

In this sample, this clone turned up once. The chain combines TRBV27 with TRBJ2-5, with 11 nucleotides matching TRBD2. Germline CDR1 is MNHEY and CDR2 is SMNVEV (reference sequence). CDR3 size: 16 residues. J gave up 5 bases and V 3 bases, and 8 bases lay outside the gene matches. CDR3 nucleotides: TGTGCCAGCAGTTTCGGATCTAGCGGGAGGCGGGAGACCCAGTACTTC. Encoded protein: CASSFGSSGRRETQYF.

The rearrangement uses TRBV7-2 and TRBJ1-2; the D is unclear. This CDR3 region has 12 residues. The V end lost 5 bases, the J end lost 6 bases, and 10 bases lay between the germline ends. The germline V gene has CDR1 SGHTA and CDR2 FQGNSA. CDR3 residues: CASSLGRDGYTF. As DNA, the CDR3 is TGTGCCAGCAGCCTCGGCCGGGATGGCTACACCTTC. Drawing the rest from reference TRBV7-2 and TRBJ1-2, the complete variable domain is GAGVSQSPSNKVTEKGKDVELRCDPISGHTALYWYRQSLGQGLEFLIYFQGNSAPDKSGLPSDRFSAERTGGSVSTLTIQRTQQEDSAVYLCASSLGRDGYTFGSGTRLTVV.